This T cell receptor (beta chain) came from a study of T cell repertoires in cytomegalovirus infection (dated by TCRdb to about 2019). Context from the whole study: Peptide stimulations targeted recently identified HLA-C-restricted CMV epitopes, whose presentation resists viral immunomodulation, together with well-studied HLA-B-restricted epitopes. The HLA type of each donor mattered for the analysis, because public TCR beta signatures pointed to carriage of CMV infection along with the matching HLA type. What the work shows at the level of the full study, not this receptor alone: In the ex vivo response, HLA-C-restricted CMV-specific TCR beta clonotypes were dominant, and in two of eight donors the single most frequent clonotype came from this HLA-C-restricted group. Cumulative frequency of public TCR beta family members discriminated carriers of CMV infection plus the relevant HLA type in this cohort and an independent 352-donor cohort.

This clonotype has a handful of counts. It has no known antigen specificity. One base away there is no much larger clone; base qualities are not given. Data came from an Illumina HiSeq 1500. Using fastp at Q25 and MiXCR, TCRdb reprocessed the public reads and kept productive beta chains. Records with the same CDR3 protein are collapsed into one entry carrying the most frequent genes and DNA. The sample data list approximately 110,000 distinct CDR3 sequences, and over 30% of these were observed just once. The top ten hold 41% of the sample. The intended sense of this specimen's treatment or condition label: in vitro stimulation with specific CMV peptide epitopes to enrich CMV-specific T cells. The clonotype originates from a human donor in good health (CMV status not recorded). Some clones in this sample may be carry-over from other donors' samples. The source material was CD8+ T cells from cultured PBMCs, sampled from culture after CMV antigen stimulation.

The sequenced DNA: TGCGCCAGCAGCCAAGACGGGGGAGGGGGGACTGAAGCTTTCTTT. It encodes CASSQDGGGGTEAFF. This chain is built from TRBV4-1 and TRBJ1-1; tentative D gene TRBD1, with 6 bases matching. CDR1 and CDR2 are drawn from the germline V gene: MGHRA, YSYEKL. Reading from cysteine to phenylalanine, the CDR3 counts 15 amino acids. The sequence is cut down to CDR3 DNA, 45 bases in frame from base 1. Trimming costs V 0 bases and J 5 bases, and their ends lie 13 bases apart.